This paragraph reports one TCR beta chain. No cognate antigen has been identified for it. Base qualities are not provided; no much larger clone lies one nucleotide away. This specimen belongs to a study of CD8 T cells in Susac syndrome (dated by TCRdb to 2018 to 2020). About the investigation overall: Whether CD8+ T cell activation and differentiation in Susac syndrome was antigen driven was tested using repertoire sequencing. General conclusions and limits of the study: The study acknowledged that relatively few individuals were included in the TCR sequencing and HLA analysis.

RNA was extracted using the RNeasy kit, and about 0.45 to 1 microgram was reverse transcribed with random hexamers. The immunoSEQ multiplex PCR assay, which covers 54 Vbeta and 13 Jbeta segments, was used to amplify TCR beta CDR3 regions. To correct PCR amplification bias, a synthetic template baseline was used for both primer optimization and computational correction. The study's processing was this. Reads were assigned to V, D and J genes according to IMGT and analyzed in immunoSEQ Analyzer, with only productive sequences retained. Clonality was computed as one minus Shannon entropy normalized by log2 of the number of productive unique sequences. For each patient and control, public and private clones were evaluated within the 100 most prevalent clones. A clone was defined as Susac-specific if it was absent from the healthy and MS cohorts, from 950 to 1,300 published viral clones and from other ImmuneACCESS disease sequences. The raw public reads went through TCRdb reprocessing: fastp at Q25, MiXCR clone calling, in-frame beta chains kept. CDR3 protein duplicates are merged, each entry listing the most common genes and DNA. The V and J calls follow TCRdb's processing rather than the paper's. Across this sample there are around 180,000 distinct CDR3 sequences, with 80% to 95% seen only once. 0.09% to 0.095% of the sample is held by the ten biggest clonotypes.

Peripheral blood CD8+ and CD4+ T cells from healthy donors, Susac syndrome patients and multiple sclerosis patients were profiled by high-throughput TCR beta sequencing. The multiple sclerosis controls were treatment-naive patients who had stable or active relapsing-remitting disease and met the revised McDonald criteria. Bulk CD8+ and CD4+ T cells were purified by magnetic negative isolation, while CD8+ TEMRA cells were enriched using FACS. Blood was collected in EDTA tubes and processed within 24 hours, with PBMCs isolated through density gradient centrifugation. PBMCs intended for TCR sequencing were cryopreserved in liquid nitrogen and thawed later in a water bath at 37 degrees C. A purity of at least 90% was achieved for sorted or isolated CD4+, CD8+ and CD8+ TEMRA cells. Sequences were obtained from CD4+ T cells from PBMCs. This receptor was obtained from a human donor with multiple sclerosis.

The bases are TGTGCCAGCAGCCCCAGGGGGCCAGATGGCTACACCTTC. Its coded protein is CASSPRGPDGYTF. In this chain, TRBV12-3 or TRBV12-4 is recombined with TRBJ1-2; a stretch of 8 junction bases matches TRBD1. Clipping removes 6 bases from V and 6 bases from J, with 6 as the unmatched junction base count. There are 13 amino acids in the CDR3, from cysteine to phenylalanine inclusive. The read is trimmed to its CDR3 DNA, 39 bases read in frame from base 1.